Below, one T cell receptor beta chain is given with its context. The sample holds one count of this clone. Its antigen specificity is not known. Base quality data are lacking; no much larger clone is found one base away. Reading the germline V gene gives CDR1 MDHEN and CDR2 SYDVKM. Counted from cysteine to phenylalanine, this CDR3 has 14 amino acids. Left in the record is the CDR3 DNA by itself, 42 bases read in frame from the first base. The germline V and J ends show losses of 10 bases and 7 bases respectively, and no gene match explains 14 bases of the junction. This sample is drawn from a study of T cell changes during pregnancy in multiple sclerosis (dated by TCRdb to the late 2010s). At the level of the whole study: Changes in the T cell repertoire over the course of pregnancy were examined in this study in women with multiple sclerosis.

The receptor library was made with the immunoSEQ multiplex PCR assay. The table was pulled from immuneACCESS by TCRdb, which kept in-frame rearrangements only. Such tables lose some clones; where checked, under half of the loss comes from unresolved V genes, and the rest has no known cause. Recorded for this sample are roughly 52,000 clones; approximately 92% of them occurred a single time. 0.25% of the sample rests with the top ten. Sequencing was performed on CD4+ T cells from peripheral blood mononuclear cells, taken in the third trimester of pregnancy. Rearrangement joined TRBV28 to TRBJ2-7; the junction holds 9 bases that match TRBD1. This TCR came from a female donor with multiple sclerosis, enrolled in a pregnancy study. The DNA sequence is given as TGTGCCATATCCGAACCGGGGACAGGGATGGAGCAGTACTTC. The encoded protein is CAISEPGTGMEQYF.